These 13 T cell receptor beta chains were sequenced from one sample in a study of blood T cell repertoires in COVID-19. The table came from immunoSEQ multiplex PCR; TCRdb's copy has only in-frame clones and leaves some out. Of 270,000 or so clones in the sample, 84% were seen once. Sequenced sample: peripheral blood. Source of these receptors: a human donor in a cohort sampled during active COVID-19.

The chain recombines TRBV4-2 with TRBJ2-5; 7 bases agree with TRBD2. Germline trimming cut 1 base from V and 1 base from J; bases unmatched to any gene: 12. The CDR3 is 18 residues long. Germline CDR1 LGHNA, CDR2 YNFKEQ. The CDR3 loop reads CASSQVYKGGDLQETQYF. The DNA of the CDR3 is TGTGCCAGCAGCCAAGTATATAAGGGAGGGGACCTCCAAGAGACCCAGTACTTC.

The chain combines TRBV18 with TRBJ1-5; D is uncertain. V gave up 6 bases and J gave up 6 bases, with 15 bases separating them. Per germline, CDR1 KGHSH and CDR2 LQKENI. The CDR3 is 14 residues long. This CDR3 reads CASSTYQVIQPQHF. CDR3 DNA: TGTGCCAGCTCTACGTACCAGGTTATTCAGCCCCAGCATTTT.

The V and J genes are TRBV11-3 and TRBJ2-1, with 15 bases matching TRBD2. J lost 9 bases, V lost 5 bases, and 5 bases had no gene match. The CDR3 sequence is 15 residues long. Germline V CDR1 and CDR2: SGHNT, YENEEA. Here the CDR3 reads CASSQGLAGGSEQFF. DNA of the CDR3: TGTGCCAGCAGCCAGGGACTAGCGGGAGGCAGTGAGCAGTTCTTC.

The chain is built from TRBV2 and TRBJ2-3, with D possibly being TRBD2 (6 bases). Germline CDR1 reads SNHLY; CDR2 reads FYNNEI. V lost 3 bases to trimming and J lost 6 bases, with 19 bases between them. This CDR3 region has 16 residues. The CDR3 here is CASSETSGGNTDTQYF. DNA of the CDR3: TGTGCCAGCAGTGAGACCTCTGGCGGGAATACGGATACGCAGTATTTT.

V is TRBV29-1 and J is TRBJ1-1, with TRBD1 matching over 7 bases. The CDR3 runs to 13 residues. Germline CDR1 and CDR2: SQVTM and ANQGSEA. The ends lost 1 base at V and 6 bases at J; junction bases unmatched: 5. The CDR3 is CSVEVDRASEAFF. CDR3 DNA sequence: TGCAGCGTTGAAGTAGACAGGGCCTCTGAAGCTTTCTTT.

The rearrangement uses TRBV12-5 and TRBJ1-4; 12 bases map to TRBD1. The CDR3 is 16 residues long. V dropped 6 bases and J dropped 3; count of bases not matched to a gene: 5. Per germline, CDR1 LGHNT and CDR2 FRNRAP. CDR3 sequence (DNA): TGTGCTAGTGGCCTGGGACAGGGGGCAGCTAATGAAAAACTGTTTTTT. This translates into CASGLGQGAANEKLFF.

This clone was detected ten times or more. The rearrangement links TRBV9 to TRBJ2-7; 9 bases are a match to TRBD1. CDR1 is SGDLS, CDR2 YYNGEE, per germline. The length of the CDR3 is 16 residues. V lost 4 bases, J lost 4 bases, and 12 bases stayed unmatched. The CDR3 nucleotides are TGTGCCAGCAGCAAACTGGGGACAGGGCTGGTATACGAGCAGTACTTC. This codes for CASSKLGTGLVYEQYF.

The gene calls are TRBV6-4 and TRBJ2-7; TRBD1 aligns across 9 bases. V was pared by 4 bases and J by 5 bases, with 3 bases of the junction left unmatched. CDR1 and CDR2 (germline): MRHNA, SNTAGT. The CDR3 spans 13 residues. The CDR3 DNA sequence: TGTGCCAGCAGTGTCGACAGGGGGGACGAGCAGTACTTC. It encodes CASSVDRGDEQYF.

The V gene is TRBV15, the J gene TRBJ1-1; D is unclear. The CDR3 is 12 residues long. The germline V gene has CDR1 LNHNV and CDR2 YYDKDF (reference sequence). Trimming took off 4 bases at V and 10 bases at J, with 13 bases between the two ends. This CDR3 is CATSTNYEGAFF. As DNA, the CDR3 is TGTGCCACCAGCACCAACTATGAAGGAGCTTTCTTT. The full variable domain, in which reference TRBV15 and TRBJ1-1 provide the parts outside the CDR3, is DAMVIQNPRYQVTQFGKPVTLSCSQTLNHNVMYWYQQKSSQAPKLLFHYYDKDFNNEADTPDNFQSRRPNTSFCFLDIRSPGLGDTAMYLCATSTNYEGAFFGQGTRLTVV.

The chain carries TRBV11-2 and TRBJ2-6; TRBD1 aligns across 7 bases. The germline V gene has CDR1 SGHAT and CDR2 FQNNGV. The length of the CDR3 is 18 residues. V shed 4 bases, J shed 0 bases, and the junction held 9 bases outside the gene matches. The CDR3 sequence is CASSSRQGRVSGANVLTF. The CDR3, as DNA: TGTGCCAGCAGCTCCCGACAGGGAAGGGTCTCTGGGGCCAACGTCCTGACTTTC.

In this sample, this clone turned up a few times. The J gene is TRBJ1-1, the V gene TRBV4-2; tentative D call: TRBD1 (5 bases). Trimming took 1 base from V and 5 from J, leaving 14 bases between them. Germline V gene data show CDR1 as LGHNA and CDR2 as YNFKEQ. This CDR3 contains 15 residues. CDR3 coding DNA: TGTGCCAGCAGCCAAGGCGTCCAGGGTCTGACTGAAGCTTTCTTT. Amino acid sequence: CASSQGVQGLTEAFF.

The rearrangement uses TRBV6-6 and TRBJ2-5, with D tentatively TRBD1 (5 bases). Trimming left V 6 bases short and J 2 bases short, with 13 bases between. Germline V gene lookup returns CDR1 MNHNY and CDR2 SVGAGI (reference sequence). The CDR3 covers 14 residues. In nucleotides, the CDR3 is TGTGCCAGCAGACCCCGGACACCTCAAGAGACCCAGTACTTC. It is translated as CASRPRTPQETQYF.

The chain couples TRBV6-1 to TRBJ1-5, with a tentative D call TRBD1 (6 bases). This CDR3 region has 12 residues. The germline V gene encodes CDR1 MNHNS and CDR2 SASEGT. Between the trimmed V and J ends, which lost 3 bases and 7 bases, there was a span of 7 bases. CDR3 protein: CASSERGQPQHF. DNA of the CDR3: TGTGCCAGCAGTGAGAGGGGGCAGCCCCAGCATTTT.